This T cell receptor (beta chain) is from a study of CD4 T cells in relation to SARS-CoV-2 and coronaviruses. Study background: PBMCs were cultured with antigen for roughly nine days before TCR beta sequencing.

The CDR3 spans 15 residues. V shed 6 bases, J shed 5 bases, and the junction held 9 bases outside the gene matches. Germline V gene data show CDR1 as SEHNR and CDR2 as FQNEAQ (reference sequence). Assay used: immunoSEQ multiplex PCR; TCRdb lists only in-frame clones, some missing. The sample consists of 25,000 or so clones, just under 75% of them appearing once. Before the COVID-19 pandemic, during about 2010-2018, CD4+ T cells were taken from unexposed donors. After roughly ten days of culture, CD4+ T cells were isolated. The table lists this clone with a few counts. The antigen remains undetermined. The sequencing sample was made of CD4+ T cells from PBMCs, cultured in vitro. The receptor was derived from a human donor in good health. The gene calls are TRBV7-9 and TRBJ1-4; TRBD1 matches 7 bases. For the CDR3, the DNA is TGTGCCAGCAGACGTGGACAGGTGATAAATGAAAAACTGTTTTTT. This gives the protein CASRRGQVINEKLFF.